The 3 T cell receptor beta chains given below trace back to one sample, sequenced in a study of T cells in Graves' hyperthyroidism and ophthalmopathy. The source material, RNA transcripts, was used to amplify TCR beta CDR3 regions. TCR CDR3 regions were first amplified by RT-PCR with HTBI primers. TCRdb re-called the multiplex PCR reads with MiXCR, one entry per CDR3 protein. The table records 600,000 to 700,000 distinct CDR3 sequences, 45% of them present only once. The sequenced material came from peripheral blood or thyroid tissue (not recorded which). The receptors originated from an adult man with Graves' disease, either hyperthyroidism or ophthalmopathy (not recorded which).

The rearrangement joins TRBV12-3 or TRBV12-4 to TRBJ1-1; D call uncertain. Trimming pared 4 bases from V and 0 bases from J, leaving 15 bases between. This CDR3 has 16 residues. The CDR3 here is CASSYSPRTVNTEAFF. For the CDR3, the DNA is TGTGCCAGCAGTTACTCACCCCGGACGGTGAACACTGAAGCTTTCTTT.

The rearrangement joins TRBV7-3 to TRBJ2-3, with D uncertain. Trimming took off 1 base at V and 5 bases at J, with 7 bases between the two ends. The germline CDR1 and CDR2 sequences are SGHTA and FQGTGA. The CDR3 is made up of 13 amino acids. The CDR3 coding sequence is TGTGCCAGCAGCTTAAATCTGGTAGATACGCAGTATTTT. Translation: CASSLNLVDTQYF. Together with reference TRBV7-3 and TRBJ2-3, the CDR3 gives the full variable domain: GAGVSQTPSNKVTEKGKYVELRCDPISGHTALYWYRQSLGQGPEFLIYFQGTGAADDSGLPNDRFFAVRPEGSVSTLKIQRTERGDSAVYLCASSLNLVDTQYFGPGTRLTVL.

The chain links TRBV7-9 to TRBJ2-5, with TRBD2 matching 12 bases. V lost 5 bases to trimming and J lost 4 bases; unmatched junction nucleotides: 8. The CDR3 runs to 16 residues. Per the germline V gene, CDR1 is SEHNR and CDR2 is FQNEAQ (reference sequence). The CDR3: CASSVSSGGAGETQYF. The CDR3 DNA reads TGTGCCAGCAGCGTCTCTAGCGGGGGGGCTGGAGAGACCCAGTACTTC.